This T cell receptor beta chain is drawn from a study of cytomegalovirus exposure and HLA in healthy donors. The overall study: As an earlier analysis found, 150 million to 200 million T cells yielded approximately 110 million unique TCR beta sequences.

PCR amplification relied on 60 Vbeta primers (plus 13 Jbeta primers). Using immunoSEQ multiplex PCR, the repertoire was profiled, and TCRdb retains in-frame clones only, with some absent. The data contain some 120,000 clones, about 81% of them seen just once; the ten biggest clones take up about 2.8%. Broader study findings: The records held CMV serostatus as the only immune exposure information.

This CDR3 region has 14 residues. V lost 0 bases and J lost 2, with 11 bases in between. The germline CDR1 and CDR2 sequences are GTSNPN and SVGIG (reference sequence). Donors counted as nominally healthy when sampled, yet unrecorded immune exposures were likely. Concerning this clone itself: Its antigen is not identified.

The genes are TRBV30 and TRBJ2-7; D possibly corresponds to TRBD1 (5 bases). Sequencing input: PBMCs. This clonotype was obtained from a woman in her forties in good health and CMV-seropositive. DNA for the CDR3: TGTGCCTGGAGTGTACGGCAGGGCCCCTACGAGCAGTACTTC. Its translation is CAWSVRQGPYEQYF.